This TCR beta chain was identified in a study of blood T cell repertoires in COVID-19. Study as a whole: There were acute and convalescent COVID-19 samples, and they came from the United States, Italy and Spain.

V lost 5 bases to trimming and J lost 3 bases, with 19 bases between them. In germline, CDR1 is MNHEY, CDR2 SMNVEV (reference sequence). This CDR3 has 16 residues. TCRdb's table, derived via immunoSEQ multiplex PCR, lists solely in-frame clones and lacks some. Seen here are a few hundred thousand clones, roughly 87% observed once, and the top ten hold more than 2%. The sequence was collected from a man aged 18 to 29 with active or convalescent COVID-19. J is TRBJ1-1 and V is TRBV27; D possibly corresponds to TRBD1 (6 bases). The sequenced material came from peripheral blood. The CDR3 region is CASSPRGGGRHTEAFF. DNA for the CDR3: TGTGCCAGCAGTCCCCGAGGGGGGGGGCGCCACACTGAAGCTTTCTTT.